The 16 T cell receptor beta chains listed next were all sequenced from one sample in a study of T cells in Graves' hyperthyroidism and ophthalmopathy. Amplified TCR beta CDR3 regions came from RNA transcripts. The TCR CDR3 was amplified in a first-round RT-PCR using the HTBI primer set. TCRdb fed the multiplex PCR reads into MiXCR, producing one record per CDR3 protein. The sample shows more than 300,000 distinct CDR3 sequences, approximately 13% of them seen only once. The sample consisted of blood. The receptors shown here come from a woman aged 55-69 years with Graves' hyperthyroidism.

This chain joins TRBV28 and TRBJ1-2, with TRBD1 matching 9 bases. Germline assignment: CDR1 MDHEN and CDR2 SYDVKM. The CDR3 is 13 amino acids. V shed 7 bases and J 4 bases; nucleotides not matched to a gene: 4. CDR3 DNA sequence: TGTGCCAGCACCACAGGGGGCTTCTATGGCTACACCTTC. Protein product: CASTTGGFYGYTF.

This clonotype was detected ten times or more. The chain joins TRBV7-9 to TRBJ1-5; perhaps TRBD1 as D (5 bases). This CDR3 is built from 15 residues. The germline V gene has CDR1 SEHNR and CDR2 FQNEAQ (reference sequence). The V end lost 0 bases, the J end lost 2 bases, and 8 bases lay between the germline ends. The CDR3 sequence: CASSLAQEGNQPQHF. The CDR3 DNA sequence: TGTGCCAGCAGCTTAGCACAGGAAGGCAATCAGCCCCAGCATTTT.

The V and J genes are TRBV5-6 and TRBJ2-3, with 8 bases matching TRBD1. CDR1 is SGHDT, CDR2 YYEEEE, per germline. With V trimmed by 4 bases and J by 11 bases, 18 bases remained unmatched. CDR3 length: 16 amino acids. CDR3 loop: CASSPRVGQGSRGQYF. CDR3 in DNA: TGTGCCAGCAGCCCCCGAGTCGGACAGGGTTCACGTGGGCAGTATTTT. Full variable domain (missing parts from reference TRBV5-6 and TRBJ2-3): DAGVTQSPTHLIKTRGQQVTLRCSPKSGHDTVSWYQQALGQGPQFIFQYYEEEERQRGNFPDRFSGHQFPNYSSELNVNALLLGDSALYLCASSPRVGQGSRGQYFGPGTRLTVL.

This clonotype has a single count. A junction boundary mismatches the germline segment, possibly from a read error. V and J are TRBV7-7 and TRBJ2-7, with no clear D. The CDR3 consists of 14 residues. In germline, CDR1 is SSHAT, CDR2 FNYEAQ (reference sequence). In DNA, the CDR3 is TGTGCTAGCAGCCCGCTTGCCAGGATCTACGAGCAGTACTTC. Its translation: CASSPLARIYEQYF.

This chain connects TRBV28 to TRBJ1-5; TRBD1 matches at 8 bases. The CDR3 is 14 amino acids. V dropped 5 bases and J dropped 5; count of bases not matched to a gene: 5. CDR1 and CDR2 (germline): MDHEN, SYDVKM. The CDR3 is CASSPQDRDQPQHF. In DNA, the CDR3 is TGTGCCAGCAGTCCCCAGGACAGGGATCAGCCCCAGCATTTT. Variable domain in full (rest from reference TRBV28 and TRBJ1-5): DVKVTQSSRYLVKRTGEKVFLECVQDMDHENMFWYRQDPGLGLRLIYFSYDVKMKEKGDIPEGYSVSREKKERFSLILESASTNQTSMYLCASSPQDRDQPQHFGDGTRLSIL.

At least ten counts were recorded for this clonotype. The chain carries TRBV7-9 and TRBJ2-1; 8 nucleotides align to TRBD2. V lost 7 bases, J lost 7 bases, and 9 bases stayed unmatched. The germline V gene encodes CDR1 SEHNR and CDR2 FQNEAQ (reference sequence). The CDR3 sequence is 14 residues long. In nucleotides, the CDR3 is TGTGCCAGCATTCCGGCCCCGGGAGGGAATGAGCAGTTCTTC. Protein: CASIPAPGGNEQFF.

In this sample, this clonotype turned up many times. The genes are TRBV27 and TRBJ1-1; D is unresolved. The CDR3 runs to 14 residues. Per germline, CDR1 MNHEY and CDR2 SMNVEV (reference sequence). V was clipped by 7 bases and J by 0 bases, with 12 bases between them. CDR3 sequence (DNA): TGTGCCAGCACCAAACAGACCATGAACACTGAAGCTTTCTTT. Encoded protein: CASTKQTMNTEAFF.

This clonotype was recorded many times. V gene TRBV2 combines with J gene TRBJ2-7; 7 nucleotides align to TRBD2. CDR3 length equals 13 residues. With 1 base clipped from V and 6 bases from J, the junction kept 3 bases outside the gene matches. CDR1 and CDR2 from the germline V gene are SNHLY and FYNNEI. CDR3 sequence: CASSEGGRREQYF. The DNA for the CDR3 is TGTGCCAGCAGTGAAGGCGGGAGACGCGAGCAGTACTTC.

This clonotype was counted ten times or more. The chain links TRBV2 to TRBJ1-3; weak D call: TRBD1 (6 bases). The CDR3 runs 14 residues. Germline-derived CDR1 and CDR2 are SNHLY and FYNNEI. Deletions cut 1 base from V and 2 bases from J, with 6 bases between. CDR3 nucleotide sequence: TGTGCCAGCAGTGAAGAGGGGGCTGGAAACACCATATATTTT. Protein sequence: CASSEEGAGNTIYF.

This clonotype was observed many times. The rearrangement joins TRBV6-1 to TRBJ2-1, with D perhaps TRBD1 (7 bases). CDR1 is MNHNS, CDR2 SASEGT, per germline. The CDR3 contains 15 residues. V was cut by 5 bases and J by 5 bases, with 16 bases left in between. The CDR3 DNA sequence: TGTGCCAGCAGTCCGAACTCCAGGGGGGACAATGAGCAGTTCTTC. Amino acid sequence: CASSPNSRGDNEQFF.

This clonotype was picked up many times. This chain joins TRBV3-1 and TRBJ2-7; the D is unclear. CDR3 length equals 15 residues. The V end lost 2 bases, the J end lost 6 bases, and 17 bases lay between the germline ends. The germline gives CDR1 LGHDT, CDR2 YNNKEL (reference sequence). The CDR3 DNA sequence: TGTGCCAGCAGCCAAAGGACCCTCGGGTGGCGCGAGCAGTACTTC. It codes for CASSQRTLGWREQYF.

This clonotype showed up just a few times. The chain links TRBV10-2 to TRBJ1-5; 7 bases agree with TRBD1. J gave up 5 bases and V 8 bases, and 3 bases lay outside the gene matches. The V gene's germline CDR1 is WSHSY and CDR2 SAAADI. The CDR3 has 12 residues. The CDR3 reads CASRQGYQPQHF. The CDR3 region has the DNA TGCGCCAGCCGACAGGGTTATCAGCCCCAGCATTTT.

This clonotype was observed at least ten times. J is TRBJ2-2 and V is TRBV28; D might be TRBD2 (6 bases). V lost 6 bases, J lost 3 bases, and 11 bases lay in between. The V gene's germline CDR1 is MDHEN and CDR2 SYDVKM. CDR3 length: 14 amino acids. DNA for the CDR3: TGTGCCAGCAGCCGACTAGAAGACACCGGGGAGCTGTTTTTT. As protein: CASSRLEDTGELFF.

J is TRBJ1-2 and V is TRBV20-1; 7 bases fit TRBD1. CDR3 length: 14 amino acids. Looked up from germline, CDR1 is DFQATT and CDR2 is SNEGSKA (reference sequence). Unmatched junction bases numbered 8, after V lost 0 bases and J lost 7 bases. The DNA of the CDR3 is TGCAGTGCTAGAGATCGTTGGAGACAGGGTGGCTACACCTTC. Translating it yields CSARDRWRQGGYTF.

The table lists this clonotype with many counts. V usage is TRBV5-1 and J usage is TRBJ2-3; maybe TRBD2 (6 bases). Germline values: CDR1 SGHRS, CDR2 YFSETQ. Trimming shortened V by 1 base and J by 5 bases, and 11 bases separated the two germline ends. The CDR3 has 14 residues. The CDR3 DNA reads TGCGCCAGCAGCTTGATAACGGGAGAAGATACGCAGTATTTT. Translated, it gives CASSLITGEDTQYF.

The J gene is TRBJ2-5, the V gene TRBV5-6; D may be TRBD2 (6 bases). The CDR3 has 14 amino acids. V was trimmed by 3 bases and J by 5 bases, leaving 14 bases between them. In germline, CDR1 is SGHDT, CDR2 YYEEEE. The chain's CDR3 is CASSSPLEGETQYF. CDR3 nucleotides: TGTGCCAGCAGCTCGCCTCTGGAGGGCGAGACCCAGTACTTC.